The clone carrying this TCR beta chain has a single count. CDR1 is SGHTA, CDR2 FQGNSA, per germline. This CDR3 has 16 residues. J was trimmed by 6 bases and V by 1 base; bases with no gene match: 9. TCRdb's copy holds only in-frame clones and misses some; the assay was immunoSEQ multiplex PCR. Of fewer than 150,000 clones detected, around 83% appear once; the ten largest clones hold around 4.7%. This sample was taken from a study of blood T cell repertoires in COVID-19. Study information: Spain, Italy and the United States supplied samples that represented acute and convalescent COVID-19.

Sequencing was done on a sample of peripheral blood. The receptor was isolated from a human donor in a cohort sampled during active COVID-19. The chain combines TRBV7-2 with TRBJ2-4, with 7 bases that match TRBD2. CDR3 residues: CASSLEASGKGNIQYF. The CDR3 DNA reads TGTGCCAGCAGCTTAGAGGCTAGCGGAAAGGGAAACATTCAGTACTTC.